Sequencing of this TCR beta chain was carried out in a study of OX40 agonist ivuxolimab in advanced cancers. Study conclusions and caveats: Among the nonresponders, some also had low normalized T-cell clonal expansion. At 0.1 to 3.0 mg/kg, CD4+ and CD8+ blood T cells expanded clonally by week 6.

Excluded were patients having autoimmune disease history or systemic immunosuppression. This CDR3 is 18 amino acids long. With 0 bases removed from V and 2 bases from J, the gap between germline ends came to 19 bases. Germline CDR1 and CDR2: LNHDA and SQIVND (reference sequence). This clone was picked up a small number of times. Its antigen is currently unknown. Profiled with immunoSEQ multiplex PCR; TCRdb holds only in-frame clones, not every one. The sample has around 72,000 clones; 75% to 85% are singletons. The sequencing here drew on CD4+ or CD8+ T cells sorted from blood, taken in a trial of the OX40 agonist ivuxolimab. The chain is built from TRBV19 and TRBJ2-5, with D unclear. The source is an adult with an advanced solid tumor such as melanoma, head and neck, liver or kidney cancer. CDR3 sequence reads: CASSIDPNVKGPQETQYF. For the CDR3, the DNA is TGTGCCAGTAGTATAGATCCCAACGTCAAGGGCCCGCAAGAGACCCAGTACTTC.